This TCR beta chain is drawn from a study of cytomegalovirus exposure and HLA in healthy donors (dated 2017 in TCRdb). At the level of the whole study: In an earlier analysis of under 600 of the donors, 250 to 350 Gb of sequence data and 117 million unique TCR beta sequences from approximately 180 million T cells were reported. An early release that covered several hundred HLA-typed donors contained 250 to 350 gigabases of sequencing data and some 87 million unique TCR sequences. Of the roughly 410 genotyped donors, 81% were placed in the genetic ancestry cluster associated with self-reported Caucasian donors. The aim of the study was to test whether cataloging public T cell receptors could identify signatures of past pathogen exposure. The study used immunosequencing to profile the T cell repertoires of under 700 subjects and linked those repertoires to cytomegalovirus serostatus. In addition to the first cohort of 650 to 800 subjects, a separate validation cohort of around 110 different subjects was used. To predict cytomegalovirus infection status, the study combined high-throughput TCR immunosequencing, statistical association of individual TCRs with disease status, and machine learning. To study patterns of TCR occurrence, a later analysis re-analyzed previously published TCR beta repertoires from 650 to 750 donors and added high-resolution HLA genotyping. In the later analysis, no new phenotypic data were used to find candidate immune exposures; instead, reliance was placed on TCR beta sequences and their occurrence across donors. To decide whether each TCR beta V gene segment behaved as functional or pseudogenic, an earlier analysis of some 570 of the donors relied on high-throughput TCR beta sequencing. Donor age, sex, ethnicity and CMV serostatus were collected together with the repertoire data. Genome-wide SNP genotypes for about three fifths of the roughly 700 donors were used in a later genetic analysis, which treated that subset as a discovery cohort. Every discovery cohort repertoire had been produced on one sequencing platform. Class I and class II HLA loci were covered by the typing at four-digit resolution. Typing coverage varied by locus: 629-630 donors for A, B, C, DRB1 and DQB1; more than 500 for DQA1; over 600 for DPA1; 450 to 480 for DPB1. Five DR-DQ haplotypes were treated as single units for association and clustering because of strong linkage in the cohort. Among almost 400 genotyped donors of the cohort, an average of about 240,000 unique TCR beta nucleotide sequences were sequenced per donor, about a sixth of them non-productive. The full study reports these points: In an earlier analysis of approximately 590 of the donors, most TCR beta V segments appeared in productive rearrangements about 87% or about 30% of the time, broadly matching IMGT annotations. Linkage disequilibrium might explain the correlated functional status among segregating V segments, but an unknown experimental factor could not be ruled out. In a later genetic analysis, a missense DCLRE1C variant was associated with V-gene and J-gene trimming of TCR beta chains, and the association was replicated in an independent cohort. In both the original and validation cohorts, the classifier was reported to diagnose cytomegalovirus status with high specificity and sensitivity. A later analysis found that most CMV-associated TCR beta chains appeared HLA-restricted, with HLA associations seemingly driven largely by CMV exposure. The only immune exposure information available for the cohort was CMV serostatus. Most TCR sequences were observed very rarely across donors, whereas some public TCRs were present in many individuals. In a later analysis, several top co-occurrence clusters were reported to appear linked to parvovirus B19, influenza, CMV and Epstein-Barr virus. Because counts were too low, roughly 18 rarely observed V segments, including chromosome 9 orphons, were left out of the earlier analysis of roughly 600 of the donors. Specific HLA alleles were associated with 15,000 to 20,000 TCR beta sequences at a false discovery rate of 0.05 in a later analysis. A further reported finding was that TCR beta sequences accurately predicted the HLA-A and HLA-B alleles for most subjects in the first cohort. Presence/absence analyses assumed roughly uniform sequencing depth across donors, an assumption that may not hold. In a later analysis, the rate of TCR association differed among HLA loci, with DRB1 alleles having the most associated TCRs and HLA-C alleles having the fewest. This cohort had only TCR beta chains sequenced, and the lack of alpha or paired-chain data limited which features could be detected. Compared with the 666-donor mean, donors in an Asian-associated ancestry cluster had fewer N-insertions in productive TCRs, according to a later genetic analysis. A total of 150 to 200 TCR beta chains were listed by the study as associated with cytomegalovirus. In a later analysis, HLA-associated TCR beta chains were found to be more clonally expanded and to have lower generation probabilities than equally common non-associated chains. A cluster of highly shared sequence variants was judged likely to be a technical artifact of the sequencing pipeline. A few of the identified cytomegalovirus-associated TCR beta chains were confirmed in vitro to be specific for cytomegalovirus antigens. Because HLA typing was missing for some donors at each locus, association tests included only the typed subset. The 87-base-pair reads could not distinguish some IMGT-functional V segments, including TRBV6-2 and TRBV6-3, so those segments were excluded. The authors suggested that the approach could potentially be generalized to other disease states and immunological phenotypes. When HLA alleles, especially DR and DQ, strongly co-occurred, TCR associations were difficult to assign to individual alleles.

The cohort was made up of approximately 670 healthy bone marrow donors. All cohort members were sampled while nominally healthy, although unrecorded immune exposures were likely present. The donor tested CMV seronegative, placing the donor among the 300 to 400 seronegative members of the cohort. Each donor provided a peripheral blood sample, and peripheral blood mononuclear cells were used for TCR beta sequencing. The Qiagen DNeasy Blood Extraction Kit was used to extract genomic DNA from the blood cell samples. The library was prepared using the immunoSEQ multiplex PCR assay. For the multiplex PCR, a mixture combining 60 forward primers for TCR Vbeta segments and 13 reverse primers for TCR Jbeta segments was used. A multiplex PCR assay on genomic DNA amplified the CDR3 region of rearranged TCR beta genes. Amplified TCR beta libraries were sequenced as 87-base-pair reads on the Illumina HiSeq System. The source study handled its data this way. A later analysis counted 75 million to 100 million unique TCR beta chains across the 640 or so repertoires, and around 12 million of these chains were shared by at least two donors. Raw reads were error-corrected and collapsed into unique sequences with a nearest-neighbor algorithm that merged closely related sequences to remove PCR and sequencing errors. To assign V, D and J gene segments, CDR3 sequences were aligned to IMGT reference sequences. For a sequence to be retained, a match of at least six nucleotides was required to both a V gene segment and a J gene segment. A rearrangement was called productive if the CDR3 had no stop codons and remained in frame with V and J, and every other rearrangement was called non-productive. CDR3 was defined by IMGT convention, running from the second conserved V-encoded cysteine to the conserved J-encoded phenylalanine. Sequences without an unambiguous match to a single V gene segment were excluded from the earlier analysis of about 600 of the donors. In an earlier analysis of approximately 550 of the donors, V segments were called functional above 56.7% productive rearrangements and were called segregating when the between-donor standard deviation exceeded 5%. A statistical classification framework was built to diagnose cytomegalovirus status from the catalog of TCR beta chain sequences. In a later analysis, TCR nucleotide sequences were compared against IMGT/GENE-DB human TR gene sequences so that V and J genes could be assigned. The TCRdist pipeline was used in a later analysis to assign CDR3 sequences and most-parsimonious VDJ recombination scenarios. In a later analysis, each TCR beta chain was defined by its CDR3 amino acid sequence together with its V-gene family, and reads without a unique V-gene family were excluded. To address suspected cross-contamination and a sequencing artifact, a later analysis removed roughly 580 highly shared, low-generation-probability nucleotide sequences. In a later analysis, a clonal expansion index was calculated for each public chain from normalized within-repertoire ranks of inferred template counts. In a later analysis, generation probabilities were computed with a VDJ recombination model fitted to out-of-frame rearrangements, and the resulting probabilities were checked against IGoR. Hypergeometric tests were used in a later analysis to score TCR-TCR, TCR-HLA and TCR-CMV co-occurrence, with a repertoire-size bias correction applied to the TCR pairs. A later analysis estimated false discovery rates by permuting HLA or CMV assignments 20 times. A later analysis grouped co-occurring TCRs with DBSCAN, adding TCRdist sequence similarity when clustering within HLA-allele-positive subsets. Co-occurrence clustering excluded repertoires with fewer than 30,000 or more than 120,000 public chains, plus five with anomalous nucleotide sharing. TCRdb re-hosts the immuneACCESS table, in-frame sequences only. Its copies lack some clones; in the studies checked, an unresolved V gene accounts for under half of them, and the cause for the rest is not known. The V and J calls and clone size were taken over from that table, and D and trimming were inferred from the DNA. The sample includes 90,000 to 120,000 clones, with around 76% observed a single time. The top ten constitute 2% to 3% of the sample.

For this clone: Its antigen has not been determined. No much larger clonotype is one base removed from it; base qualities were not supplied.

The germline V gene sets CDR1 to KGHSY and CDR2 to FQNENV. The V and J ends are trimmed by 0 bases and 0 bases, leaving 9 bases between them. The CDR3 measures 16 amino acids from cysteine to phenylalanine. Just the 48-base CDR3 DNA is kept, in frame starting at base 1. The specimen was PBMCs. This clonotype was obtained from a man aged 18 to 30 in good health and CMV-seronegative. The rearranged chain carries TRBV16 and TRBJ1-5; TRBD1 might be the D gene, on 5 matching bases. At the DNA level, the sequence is TGTGCCAGCAGCCAATCTGGACACAGTAGCAATCAGCCCCAGCATTTT. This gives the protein CASSQSGHSSNQPQHF.